The 23 T cell receptor beta chains reported below all come from one sample, sequenced in a study of blood T cell repertoires in COVID-19. The protocol was immunoSEQ multiplex PCR, while the TCRdb copy is restricted to in-frame clones and leaves out a portion. The sample shows 25,000 to 35,000 clones, roughly nine tenths of them seen only once. Sequencing input: peripheral blood. The receptors originated from a human donor with active COVID-19. The donor label of this sample is uncertain.

A single count supports this clone. The chain couples TRBV21-1 to TRBJ2-2; the tabulated D call, TRBD1, remains unverified against the DNA. TRBV21-1 is a pseudogene. This CDR3 is 16 amino acids long. In DNA, the CDR3 is TGTGCCAGCACCCCAGGGGGTTCCGTTAACACCGGGGAGCTGTTTTTT. Translating gives CASTPGGSVNTGELFF.

The V and J genes are TRBV6-2 or TRBV6-3 and TRBJ1-5; possibly TRBD1 for D (6 bases). Trimming removed 4 bases at V and 0 bases at J, with 10 bases between. CDR3 length equals 15 residues. Germline V CDR1 and CDR2: MNHEY, SVGEGT. The CDR3 coding sequence is TGTGCCAGCAGTTGGGGGCGATATAGCAATCAGCCCCAGCATTTT. Protein sequence: CASSWGRYSNQPQHF.

V usage is TRBV19 and J usage is TRBJ1-1; no reliable D call. With 0 bases removed from V and 1 base from J, the gap between germline ends came to 9 bases. CDR1 and CDR2 from the germline V gene are LNHDA and SQIVND (reference sequence). The CDR3 totals 15 residues. CDR3 nucleotide sequence: TGTGCCAGTAGTATAGATCGCCAGTCGAACACTGAAGCTTTCTTT. Protein: CASSIDRQSNTEAFF.

The chain has TRBV12-3 or TRBV12-4 and TRBJ2-1, with D unclear. The length of the CDR3 is 11 residues. The V gene lost 3 bases and the J gene lost 10 bases, with 7 bases spanning the gap. The DNA for the CDR3 is TGTGCCAGCAGTTTGCGTGCCGAGCAGTTCTTC. It codes for CASSLRAEQFF.

This chain connects TRBV6-6 to TRBJ1-3; TRBD1 might be the D (5 bases). In germline, CDR1 is MNHNY, CDR2 SVGAGI (reference sequence). V lost 8 bases and J 2 bases, leaving 13 bases between the germline ends. The CDR3 covers 14 residues. CDR3 residues: CASGPRRAGNTIYF. The DNA for the CDR3 is TGTGCCAGCGGGCCACGCAGGGCTGGAAACACCATATATTTT.

The chain has TRBV6-5 and TRBJ2-1, with 7 bases identical to TRBD2. Germline loops: CDR1 MNHEY, CDR2 SVGAGI. Unmatched junction bases numbered 7, after V lost 2 bases and J lost 6 bases. This CDR3 is 15 amino acids long. CDR3 coding DNA: TGTGCCAGCAGTTACGGGCGGGAGAGTGCCAATGAGCAGTTCTTC. Translating gives CASSYGRESANEQFF.

The chain uses TRBV5-8 and TRBJ2-1; TRBD2 is a possible D gene (6 bases). CDR3 length: 14 amino acids. Germline values: CDR1 SGHTS, CDR2 YDEGEE. The V gene lost 6 bases and the J gene lost 8 bases, with 18 bases spanning the gap. Written as DNA, the CDR3 is TGTGCCAGCACCTATAGCGGTCCGGGGGATGAGCAGTTCTTC. It specifies CASTYSGPGDEQFF.

The V gene is TRBV9, the J gene TRBJ2-1, with a tentative D call TRBD2 (6 bases). The CDR3 sequence is 13 residues long. CDR1 is SGDLS and CDR2 is YYNGEE in the germline V gene. Trimming removed 0 bases at V and 9 bases at J, with 10 bases between. As DNA, the CDR3 is TGTGCCAGCAGCGTAGGGGGGGAGAGTGAGCAGTTCTTC. It translates to CASSVGGESEQFF.

The chain has TRBV19 and TRBJ2-7, with 9 bases fitting TRBD2. J was trimmed by 2 bases and V by 7 bases; bases with no gene match: 12. This CDR3 has 16 residues. Germline assignment: CDR1 LNHDA and CDR2 SQIVND (reference sequence). CDR3 in DNA: TGTGCCAGTAAAGCTGAGTTTGGCGGGGGGGCCTACGAGCAGTACTTC. Translated, it gives CASKAEFGGGAYEQYF.

This chain uses TRBV6-2 or TRBV6-3 with TRBJ2-7; the D gene is possibly TRBD1 (6 bases). Per germline, CDR1 MNHEY and CDR2 SVGEGT. V dropped 2 bases and J dropped 2 bases, with 13 bases sitting between them. The CDR3 is 15 residues long. This chain's CDR3 is CASSYNTRGTYEQYF. CDR3 nucleotides: TGTGCCAGCAGTTACAATACTAGGGGGACCTACGAGCAGTACTTC.

The gene calls are TRBV7-3 and TRBJ2-3; 10 bases match TRBD2. V was clipped by 5 bases and J by 2 bases; unmatched bases: 10. Germline values: CDR1 SGHTA, CDR2 FQGTGA. CDR3 length equals 17 residues. The CDR3 DNA sequence: TGTGCCAGCAGCAAACCTAGCGGGGGAGCACTCACAGATACGCAGTATTTT. Its protein is CASSKPSGGALTDTQYF.

This clone appeared once. The rearrangement joins TRBV7-3 to TRBJ2-3, with 7 positions matching TRBD2. CDR1 SGHTA and CDR2 FQGTGA come from the germline V gene. Trimming took 2 bases from V and 2 from J; bases not matched to a gene: 7. This CDR3 is built from 16 residues. For the CDR3, the DNA is TGTGCCAGCAGCTTAGCGGGGGACTTCTACACAGATACGCAGTATTTT. Residues: CASSLAGDFYTDTQYF.

V is TRBV27 and J is TRBJ2-1; the match to TRBD1 covers 11 bases. V dropped 6 bases and J dropped 8; count of bases not matched to a gene: 6. CDR1 and CDR2 from the germline V gene are MNHEY and SMNVEV (reference sequence). This CDR3 is built from 14 residues. CDR3 amino acids: CASRDRGQGDEQFF. For the CDR3, the DNA is TGTGCCAGCAGGGACAGGGGGCAGGGCGATGAGCAGTTCTTC.

The chain joins TRBV6-2 or TRBV6-3 to TRBJ2-7; the D gene is possibly TRBD2 (6 bases). The V end lost 1 base, the J end lost 2 bases, and 15 bases lay between the germline ends. The CDR3 consists of 16 residues. CDR1 is MNHEY, CDR2 SVGEGT, per germline. This CDR3 is CASSYFGTLITYEQYF. Here the CDR3 DNA reads TGTGCCAGCAGTTACTTCGGGACTCTAATAACCTACGAGCAGTACTTC.

CDR3 DNA: TGTGCCAGCAGCGACCTTGGGGCAACCCCTCGAACAGATACGCAGTATTTT. It translates to CASSDLGATPRTDTQYF. This chain connects TRBV7-6 to TRBJ2-3; D is possibly TRBD1 (5 bases). In germline, CDR1 is SGHVS, CDR2 FNYEAQ. CDR3 size: 17 residues. Trimming pared 5 bases from V and 3 bases from J, leaving 21 bases between.

The J gene is TRBJ2-7, the V gene TRBV27; 9 positions agree with TRBD1. Germline values: CDR1 MNHEY, CDR2 SMNVEV (reference sequence). The CDR3 covers 15 residues. V trimming: 6 bases; J trimming: 3 bases; junction bases outside the gene matches: 9. Written as DNA, the CDR3 is TGTGCCAGCAGGGAATCCGGGACAGGGCTCTACGAGCAGTACTTC. The encoded protein is CASRESGTGLYEQYF.

The chain uses TRBV6-2 or TRBV6-3 and TRBJ2-7; TRBD2 is a possible D gene (6 bases). CDR1 is MNHEY, CDR2 SVGEGT, per germline. The CDR3 runs to 15 residues. Trimming stripped 5 bases from V and 3 bases from J, with 17 bases between. The CDR3 is CASSARDSVFYEQYF. DNA for the CDR3: TGTGCCAGCAGTGCCCGGGACTCAGTCTTCTACGAGCAGTACTTC.

The rearrangement uses TRBV27 and TRBJ2-6; 10 nucleotides agree with TRBD1. The germline V gene has CDR1 MNHEY and CDR2 SMNVEV (reference sequence). CDR3 length: 16 amino acids. Trimming at V came to 4 bases and at J to 2 bases, leaving 2 bases not matched to a gene. CDR3 nucleotide sequence: TGTGCCAGCAGTTCCGGGACAGGGGCTGGGGCCAACGTCCTGACTTTC. Encoded protein: CASSSGTGAGANVLTF.

The CDR3 DNA reads TGCGCCAGCAGCCCCAGGACAGGCCAGACTGAAGCTTTCTTT. Its translation: CASSPRTGQTEAFF. This chain uses TRBV4-1 with TRBJ1-1, with 7 bases matching TRBD1. Trimming at V came to 4 bases and at J to 5 bases, leaving 7 bases not matched to a gene. The CDR3 covers 14 residues. Germline-derived CDR1 and CDR2 are MGHRA and YSYEKL.

The genes are TRBV19 and TRBJ2-2; 8 bases are a match to TRBD2. V lost 10 bases and J lost 7; bases outside the gene matches: 11. The CDR3 runs to 14 residues. Germline CDR1 LNHDA, CDR2 SQIVND (reference sequence). In DNA form, the CDR3 reads TGTGCCACCACTCGGGGGGGAGCGGGCGGGGAGCTGTTTTTT. Translation gives CATTRGGAGGELFF.

The V call is TRBV4-3, the J call TRBJ2-1; D may be TRBD1 (5 bases). Trimming removed 0 bases at V and 5 bases at J, with 11 bases between. This CDR3 is built from 15 residues. Germline loops: CDR1 LGHNA, CDR2 YSLEER. CDR3 sequence (DNA): TGCGCCAGCAGCCAAGATCTTCTGGGGCACAATGAGCAGTTCTTC. Encoded protein: CASSQDLLGHNEQFF.

This chain connects TRBV28 to TRBJ2-3; D may be TRBD2 (5 bases). Germline assignment: CDR1 MDHEN and CDR2 SYDVKM. The ends were cut back, 4 bases at V and 4 bases at J, with 15 bases in the middle. The CDR3 extends over 15 amino acids. CDR3: CASSSLAALPDTQYF. CDR3 coding DNA: TGTGCCAGCAGTTCGCTAGCTGCCCTCCCAGATACGCAGTATTTT. The complete variable domain, with remaining parts taken from reference TRBV28 and TRBJ2-3, reads DVKVTQSSRYLVKRTGEKVFLECVQDMDHENMFWYRQDPGLGLRLIYFSYDVKMKEKGDIPEGYSVSREKKERFSLILESASTNQTSMYLCASSSLAALPDTQYFGPGTRLTVL.

V gene TRBV6-2 or TRBV6-3 combines with J gene TRBJ1-2; D not resolved. The V gene lost 5 bases and the J gene lost 5 bases, with 9 bases spanning the gap. The germline V gene encodes CDR1 MNHEY and CDR2 SVGEGT. The CDR3 extends over 12 amino acids. The CDR3 region is CASSRGRYGYTF. CDR3 nucleotides: TGTGCCAGCAGTCGGGGTCGGTATGGCTACACCTTC.